This T cell receptor beta chain comes out of a study of OX40 agonist ivuxolimab in advanced cancers. Study-wide results and caveats: No determination was made of the antigen specificity of the expanded peripheral T cells. Clonal expansion among partial responders at 0.1-3.0 mg/kg ranked near the lowest.

TCRdb's table, derived via immunoSEQ multiplex PCR, lists solely in-frame clones and lacks some. The sample records more than 65,000 clones, roughly nine tenths being singletons. V lost 6 bases, J lost 2 bases, and 8 bases stayed unmatched. Germline lookup yields CDR1 MNHNY and CDR2 SVGAGI (reference sequence). This CDR3 spans 16 amino acids. Blood got drawn at baseline, again on cycle 4 day 1, and then on cycle 7 day 1. With regard to this clone: The antigen is undetermined.

The sequencing used CD4+ or CD8+ T cells sorted from blood, collected in a trial of the OX40 agonist ivuxolimab. The genes are TRBV6-6 and TRBJ1-3; 9 bases are shared with TRBD1. This clonotype originated in an adult with an advanced solid tumor such as melanoma, head and neck, liver or kidney cancer. The CDR3 spells CASSPPDRGTGNTIYF. The CDR3 coding sequence is TGTGCCAGCAGCCCTCCCGACAGGGGGACTGGAAACACCATATATTTT.